In this sample, the clone carrying this TCR beta chain turned up a few times. This sample was taken from a study of blood T cell repertoires in COVID-19. Study background: The samples span acute and convalescent COVID-19 from the United States, Italy and Spain. In each case, the material was cDNA or gDNA derived from T cells, B-cell-depleted T cells, or PBMCs.

The junction had 5 bases not matched to a gene; V was cut back by 2 bases and J by 7 bases. Germline CDR1 reads SGDLS; CDR2 reads YYNGEE. This CDR3 spans 15 amino acids. In the original workflow: The authors estimated nucleated cell counts from reference gene primer amplification. TCRdb keeps only in-frame clones here, not all; method: immunoSEQ multiplex PCR. V and J calls plus clone size are reproduced from that table; the DNA served to infer D and trimming. The repertoire holds roughly 110,000 clones, around nine tenths seen once, with roughly 4% in the top ten. This sequence originates from a man between 35 and 55 years old with acute or convalescent COVID-19. The sample comprised peripheral blood. The genes are TRBV9 and TRBJ2-2, with 10 nucleotides matching TRBD2. The CDR3 sequence is CASSVSGGESGELFF. CDR3 DNA sequence: TGTGCCAGCAGCGTCAGCGGGGGGGAGAGCGGGGAGCTGTTTTTT.